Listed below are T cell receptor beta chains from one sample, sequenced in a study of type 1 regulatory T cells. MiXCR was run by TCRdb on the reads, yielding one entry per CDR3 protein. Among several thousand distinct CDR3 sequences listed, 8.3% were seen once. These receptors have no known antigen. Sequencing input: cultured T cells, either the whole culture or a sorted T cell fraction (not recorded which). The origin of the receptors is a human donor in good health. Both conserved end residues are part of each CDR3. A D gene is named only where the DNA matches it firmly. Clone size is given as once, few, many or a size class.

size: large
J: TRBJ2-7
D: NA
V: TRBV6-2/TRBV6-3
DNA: TGTGCCAGCAGTTCAATGGGACGGCTATATTACGAGCAGTACTTC
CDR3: CASSSMGRLYYEQYF

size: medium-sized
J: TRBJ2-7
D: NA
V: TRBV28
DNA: TGTGCCAGCTCAACAAGGGGACCTTACGAGCAGTACTTC
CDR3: CASSTRGPYEQYF

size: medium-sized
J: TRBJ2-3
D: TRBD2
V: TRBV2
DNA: TGTGCCAGCAGTGCGGGACTAGCGGGAGTAGATACGCAGTATTTT
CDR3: CASSAGLAGVDTQYF

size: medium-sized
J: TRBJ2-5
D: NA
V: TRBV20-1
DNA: TGCAGTGCTAGCGAGGACATCACGGAGACCCAGTACTTC
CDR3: CSASEDITETQYF

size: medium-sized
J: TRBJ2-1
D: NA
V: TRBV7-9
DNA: TGTGCCAGCAGCCCTAGCTTCGGGGTAAATGAGCAGTTCTTC
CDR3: CASSPSFGVNEQFF

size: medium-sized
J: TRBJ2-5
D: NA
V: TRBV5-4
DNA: TGTGCCAGCAGCTCCCCCGTAGGGGGGCAAGAGACCCAGTACTTC
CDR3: CASSSPVGGQETQYF

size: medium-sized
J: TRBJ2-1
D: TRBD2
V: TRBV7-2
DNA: TGTGCCAGCAGCTTCTCTAGCGGGAGGGGCAATGAGCAGTTCTTC
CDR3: CASSFSSGRGNEQFF

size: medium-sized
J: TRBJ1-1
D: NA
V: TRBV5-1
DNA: TGCGCCAGCAGCCAGAATGAGGTCCTAAAGAACACTGAAGCTTTCTTT
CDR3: CASSQNEVLKNTEAFF

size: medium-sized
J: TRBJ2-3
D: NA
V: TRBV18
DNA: TGTGCCAGCTCACCACAAGGGGCCCTCACAGATACGCAGTATTTT
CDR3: CASSPQGALTDTQYF

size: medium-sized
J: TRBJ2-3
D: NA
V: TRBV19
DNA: TGTGCCAGTAGTGCCCGGGACCGATACACAGATACGCAGTATTTT
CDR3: CASSARDRYTDTQYF

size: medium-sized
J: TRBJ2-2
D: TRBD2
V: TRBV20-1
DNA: TGCAGTGCTAGAGGCGGACTAGCGGGAGAGTCAAAGAACACCGGGGAGCTGTTTTTT
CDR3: CSARGGLAGESKNTGELFF

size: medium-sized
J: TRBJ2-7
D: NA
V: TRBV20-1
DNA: TGCAGTGCTACTGGGGGCACCTACGAGCAGTACTTC
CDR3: CSATGGTYEQYF

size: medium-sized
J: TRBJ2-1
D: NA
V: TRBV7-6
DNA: TGTGCCAGCAGCCCCCGGCACAGGGCCCCTCAGTTTTCGTTGGAGCAGTTCTTC
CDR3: CASSPRHRAPQFSLEQFF

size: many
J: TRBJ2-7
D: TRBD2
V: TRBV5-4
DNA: TGTGCCAGCAGCTCGAAGACTAGCGGGAGGACCCACGAGCAGTACTTC
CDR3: CASSSKTSGRTHEQYF

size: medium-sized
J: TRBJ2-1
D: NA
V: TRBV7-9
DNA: TGTGCCAGCAGCTTAGTGGAGGCCCGACGAACCACCCTCTACAATGAGCAGTTCTTC
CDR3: CASSLVEARRTTLYNEQFF

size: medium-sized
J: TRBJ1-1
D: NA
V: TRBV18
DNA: TGTGCCAGCTCACCCCAGGGGTTGCCCGACACTGAAGCTTTCTTT
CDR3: CASSPQGLPDTEAFF

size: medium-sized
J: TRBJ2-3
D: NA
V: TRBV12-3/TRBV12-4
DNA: TGTGCCAGCAGCCAGGACTACACAGATACGCAGTATTTT
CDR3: CASSQDYTDTQYF

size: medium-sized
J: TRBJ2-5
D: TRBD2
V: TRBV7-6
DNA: TGTGCCAGCAGCTCCAGCTCTCACGGGGGGACCAACCAAGAGACCCAGTACTTC
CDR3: CASSSSSHGGTNQETQYF

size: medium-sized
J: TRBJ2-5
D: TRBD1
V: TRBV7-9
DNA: TGTGCCAGCTCAACAGGGGGCATTGGGGAGACCCAGTACTTC
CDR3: CASSTGGIGETQYF

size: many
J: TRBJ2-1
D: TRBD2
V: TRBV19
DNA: TGTGCCAGTGGGGCGCTAGCGGGAGGCAATGAGCAGTTCTTC
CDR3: CASGALAGGNEQFF

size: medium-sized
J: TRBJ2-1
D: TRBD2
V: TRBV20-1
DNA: TGCAGTGCAAAACCTCCGCTAGCGGGAGGTGACAATGAGCAGTTCTTC
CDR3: CSAKPPLAGGDNEQFF

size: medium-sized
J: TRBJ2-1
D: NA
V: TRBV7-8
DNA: TGTGCCAGCAGCGGAACGGGGGGGAGGGGGCCGTTCTTC
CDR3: CASSGTGGRGPFF